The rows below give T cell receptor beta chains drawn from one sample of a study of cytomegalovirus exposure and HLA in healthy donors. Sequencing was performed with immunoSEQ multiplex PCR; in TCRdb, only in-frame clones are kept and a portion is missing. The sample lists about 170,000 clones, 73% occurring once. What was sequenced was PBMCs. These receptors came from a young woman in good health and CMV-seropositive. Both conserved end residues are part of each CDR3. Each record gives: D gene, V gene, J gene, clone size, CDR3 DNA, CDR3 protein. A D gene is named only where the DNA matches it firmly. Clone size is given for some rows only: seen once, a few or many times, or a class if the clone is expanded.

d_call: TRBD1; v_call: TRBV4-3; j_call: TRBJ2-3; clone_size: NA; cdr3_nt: TGCGCCAGCAGTACCGGACAGGCAGGGGATACGCAGTATTTT; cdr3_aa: CASSTGQAGDTQYF
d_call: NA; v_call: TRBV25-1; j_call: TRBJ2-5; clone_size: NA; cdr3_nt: TGTGCCAGCAGTGACAGGGTGAGACAAGAGACCCAGTACTTC; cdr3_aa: CASSDRVRQETQYF
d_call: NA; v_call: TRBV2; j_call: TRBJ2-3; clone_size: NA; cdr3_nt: TGTGCCAGCAGTGTCAGTGGGGGGGCTCGTGGCACAGATACGCAGTATTTT; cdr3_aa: CASSVSGGARGTDTQYF
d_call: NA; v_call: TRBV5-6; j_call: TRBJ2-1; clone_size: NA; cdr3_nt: TGTGCCAGCAGCTTGTTGGGGGGTGAGCAGTTCTTC; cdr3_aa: CASSLLGGEQFF
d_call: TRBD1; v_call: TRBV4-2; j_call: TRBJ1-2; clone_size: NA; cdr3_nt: TGTGCCAGCAGCCAACCAGGGGGCTTAGGGCGGACAGGGGAAACCTACACCTTC; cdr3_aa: CASSQPGGLGRTGETYTF
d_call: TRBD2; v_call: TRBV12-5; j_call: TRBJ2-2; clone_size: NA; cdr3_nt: TGTGCTAGTGGTTTGGTACTCCTGCTAGCGGGGGTTGACACCGGGGAGCTGTTTTTT; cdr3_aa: CASGLVLLLAGVDTGELFF
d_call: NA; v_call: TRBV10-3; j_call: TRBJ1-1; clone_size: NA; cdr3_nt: TGTGCCATCAGTTACGACACAGGGAATGGGAGCACTGAAGCTTTCTTT; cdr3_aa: CAISYDTGNGSTEAFF
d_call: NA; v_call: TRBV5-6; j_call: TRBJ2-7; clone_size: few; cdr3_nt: TGTGCCAGCAGCTTGGTGGGCCGTCTGTACGAGCAGTACTTC; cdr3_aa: CASSLVGRLYEQYF
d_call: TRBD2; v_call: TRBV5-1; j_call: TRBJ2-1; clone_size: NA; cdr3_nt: TGCGCCAGCAACCAAGGCGGGGGGCCTTACAATGAGCAGTTCTTC; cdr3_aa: CASNQGGGPYNEQFF
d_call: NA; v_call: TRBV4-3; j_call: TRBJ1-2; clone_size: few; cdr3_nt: TGCGCCAGCAGCCAAGATGGGCAGGGACTTAATGGCTACACCTTC; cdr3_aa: CASSQDGQGLNGYTF
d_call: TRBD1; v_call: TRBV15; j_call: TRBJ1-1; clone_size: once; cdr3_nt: TGTGCCACCAGCAGAGCCCCAGCACAGGGGGTTCTCACTGAAGCTTTCTTT; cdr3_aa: CATSRAPAQGVLTEAFF
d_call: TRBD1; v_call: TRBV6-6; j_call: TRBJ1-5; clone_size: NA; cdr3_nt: TGTGCCAGCAGTCGACAGGGGAATCAGCCCCAGCATTTT; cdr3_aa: CASSRQGNQPQHF
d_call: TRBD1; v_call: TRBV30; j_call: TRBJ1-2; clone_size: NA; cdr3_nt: TGTGCCTGGAGCGAGGGACAGGCCCTCTATGGCTACACCTTC; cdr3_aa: CAWSEGQALYGYTF